These T cell receptor beta chains were read from a single sample in a study of CD8+ T cells in alopecia areata. Method: immunoSEQ multiplex PCR; TCRdb's copy keeps in-frame clones and lacks some. There are about 110,000 clones in the sample; roughly three fifths occur only once, and over 9% lies in the top ten. Sequences were derived from CD8+ T cells sorted from blood, sampled at week 24, from a patient treated with tofacitinib. The source of these receptors is a human donor with alopecia areata. Each CDR3 is given with its conserved first and last residue. Each record gives: D gene, J gene, clone size, V gene, CDR3 protein, CDR3 DNA. The D gene is left open where the match is weak. Size is stated for part of the rows, as once, few or many counts, or as a class when the clone is expanded.

>.|TRBJ1-2|few|TRBV4-2
CASSQVEDSGNYGYTF
TGTGCCAGCAGCCAAGTCGAGGACAGCGGCAACTATGGCTACACCTTC
>.|TRBJ1-1|.|TRBV25-1
CASSAGGHTEAFF
TGTGCCAGCAGTGCCGGGGGTCACACTGAAGCTTTCTTT
>TRBD2|TRBJ2-3|.|TRBV27
CASSPGTSGEWNTQYF
TGTGCCAGCTCCCCCGGGACTAGCGGGGAGTGGAATACGCAGTATTTT
>.|TRBJ2-2|.|TRBV29-1
CSVHRVNTGELFF
TGCAGCGTTCACAGAGTGAACACCGGGGAGCTGTTTTTT
>.|TRBJ2-2|few|TRBV10-3
CAISISGNTGELFF
TGTGCCATCAGTATTAGCGGGAACACCGGGGAGCTGTTTTTT
>.|TRBJ2-7|.|TRBV5-1
CASSLDGSYEQYF
TGCGCCAGCAGCTTGGACGGCTCCTACGAGCAGTACTTC
>.|TRBJ2-5|.|TRBV11-2
CASSPTGETQYF
TGTGCCAGCAGCCCGACTGGGGAGACCCAGTACTTC
>TRBD1|TRBJ1-2|.|TRBV27
CASSLYGTEYGYTF
TGTGCCAGCAGTTTATACGGGACAGAATATGGCTACACCTTC
>.|TRBJ2-7|.|TRBV14
CASSFSQAYEQYF
TGTGCCAGCAGCTTTTCCCAGGCCTACGAGCAGTACTTC
>.|TRBJ2-1|.|TRBV11-2
CASSLVSFGNEQFF
TGTGCCAGCAGCTTAGTGTCTTTCGGGAATGAGCAGTTCTTC
>.|TRBJ1-5|.|TRBV5-6
CASSSDGVGNQPQHF
TGTGCCAGCAGTTCGGATGGGGTGGGCAATCAGCCCCAGCATTTT
>.|TRBJ2-6|.|TRBV6-5
CASSTTNSGANVLTF
TGTGCCAGCAGTACCACAAACTCTGGGGCCAACGTCCTGACTTTC